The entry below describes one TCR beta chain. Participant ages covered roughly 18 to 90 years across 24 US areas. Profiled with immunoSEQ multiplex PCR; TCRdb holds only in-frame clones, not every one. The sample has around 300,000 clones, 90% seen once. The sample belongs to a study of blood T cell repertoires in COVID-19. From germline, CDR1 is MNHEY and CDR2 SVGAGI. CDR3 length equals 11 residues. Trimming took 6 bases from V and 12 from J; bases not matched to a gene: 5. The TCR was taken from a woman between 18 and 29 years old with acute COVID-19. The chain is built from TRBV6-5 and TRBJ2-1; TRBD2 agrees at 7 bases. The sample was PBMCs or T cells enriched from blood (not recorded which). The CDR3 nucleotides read TGTGCCAGCAGGGTTGGGGGGGTGCAGTTCTTC. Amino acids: CASRVGGVQFF.